Presented here are 14 T cell receptor beta chains from one specimen sequenced in a study of blood T cell repertoires in COVID-19. Clones were read by immunoSEQ multiplex PCR, and TCRdb kept only the in-frame ones, dropping some. The table records around 150,000 clones, about three quarters of them present only once. The sample taken for sequencing was peripheral blood. Receptors were obtained from a woman over 75 with active or convalescent COVID-19.

This clone was detected once. The rearrangement uses TRBV7-2 and TRBJ1-1; D possibly corresponds to TRBD1 (6 bases). V lost 5 bases, J lost 3 bases, and 19 bases lay in between. The CDR3 has 16 residues. Looked up from germline, CDR1 is SGHTA and CDR2 is FQGNSA. CDR3 nucleotide sequence: TGTGCCAGCAGCCCCTCAACAGGGATTCGTTACACTGAAGCTTTCTTT. It encodes CASSPSTGIRYTEAFF. Full variable domain (outside the CDR3, taken from reference TRBV7-2 and TRBJ1-1): GAGVSQSPSNKVTEKGKDVELRCDPISGHTALYWYRQSLGQGLEFLIYFQGNSAPDKSGLPSDRFSAERTGGSVSTLTIQRTQQEDSAVYLCASSPSTGIRYTEAFFGQGTRLTVV.

The chain joins TRBV28 to TRBJ1-1; D call uncertain. V shed 3 bases and J shed 9 bases, with 14 bases lying between them. The CDR3 spans 13 residues. The germline V gene encodes CDR1 MDHEN and CDR2 SYDVKM. CDR3 residues: CASSLEEPRKAFF. The CDR3 DNA sequence: TGTGCCAGCAGTTTGGAGGAGCCGAGAAAAGCTTTCTTT.

This clone was seen at least ten times. The chain has TRBV7-9 and TRBJ2-4; D remains ambiguous. Germline V CDR1 and CDR2: SEHNR, FQNEAQ (reference sequence). This CDR3 has 14 amino acids. Trimming pared 4 bases from V and 1 base from J, leaving 8 bases between. The DNA for the CDR3 is TGTGCCAGCAGCTCTCAGGATGCCAAAAACATTCAGTACTTC. The encoded protein is CASSSQDAKNIQYF.

The genes are TRBV28 and TRBJ1-1; TRBD1 is a possible D gene (5 bases). This CDR3 has 15 residues. Germline assignment: CDR1 MDHEN and CDR2 SYDVKM. Deletions cut 4 bases from V and 1 base from J, with 13 bases between. This chain's CDR3 is CASSSSGTANTEAFF. DNA for the CDR3: TGTGCCAGCAGTTCTTCCGGGACTGCGAACACTGAAGCTTTCTTT. Full variable domain (rest looked up from reference TRBV28 and TRBJ1-1): DVKVTQSSRYLVKRTGEKVFLECVQDMDHENMFWYRQDPGLGLRLIYFSYDVKMKEKGDIPEGYSVSREKKERFSLILESASTNQTSMYLCASSSSGTANTEAFFGQGTRLTVV.

The table lists this clone with a count of one. The chain is built from TRBV7-2 and TRBJ2-1, with 8 bases fitting TRBD2. CDR1 is SGHTA, CDR2 FQGNSA, per germline. This CDR3 comprises 14 residues. Trimming cost V 5 bases and J 8 bases; bases outside gene matches: 8. CDR3 sequence reads: CASSPGTRNYEQFF. The CDR3 DNA reads TGTGCCAGCAGCCCCGGGACTAGAAATTATGAGCAGTTCTTC.

This clone was seen a handful of times. The chain uses TRBV5-1 and TRBJ1-2; D is uncertain. Germline CDR1 reads SGHRS; CDR2 reads YFSETQ. CDR3 length: 14 residues. V was clipped by 2 bases and J by 4 bases, with 12 bases between them. CDR3 bases: TGCGCCAGCAGCTTCAAGGAATCGGGCTATGGCTACACCTTC. Residues: CASSFKESGYGYTF.

The chain recombines TRBV3-1 (or the pseudogene TRBV3-2) with TRBJ1-3; the match to TRBD1 covers 12 bases. Germline trimming cut 4 bases from V and 4 bases from J; bases unmatched to any gene: 11. In germline, CDR1 is LGHDT, CDR2 YNNKEL (reference sequence). The CDR3 covers 18 residues. The CDR3 loop reads CASSLPHRDRGRGNTIYF. The CDR3 DNA reads as TGTGCCAGCAGCCTCCCCCACCGGGACAGGGGGCGCGGAAACACCATATATTTT.

The chain carries TRBV5-1 and TRBJ2-5; tentatively, D is TRBD2 (6 bases). The CDR3 runs 16 residues. Per germline, CDR1 SGHRS and CDR2 YFSETQ. V gave up 4 bases and J gave up 5 bases, with 21 bases separating them. CDR3 bases: TGCGCCAGCAGCCCTAAGGCCGGGGCTCGGGGGGAGACCCAGTACTTC. Its translation is CASSPKAGARGETQYF. Supplemented by reference TRBV5-1 and TRBJ2-5, the full variable domain reads KAGVTQTPRYLIKTRGQQVTLSCSPISGHRSVSWYQQTPGQGLQFLFEYFSETQRNKGNFPGRFSGRQFSNSRSEMNVSTLELGDSALYLCASSPKAGARGETQYFGPGTRLLVL.

The chain employs TRBV14 and TRBJ1-3, with a weak D call TRBD1 (5 bases). Per the germline V gene, CDR1 is SGHDN and CDR2 is FVKESK. The CDR3 covers 15 residues. V gave up 0 bases and J gave up 2 bases, with 8 bases separating them. In DNA form, the CDR3 reads TGTGCCAGCAGCCAAGACAGGGTTGCTGGAAACACCATATATTTT. Translation gives CASSQDRVAGNTIYF.

This chain joins TRBV19 and TRBJ2-5; 7 bases are a match to TRBD2. CDR1 and CDR2 (germline): LNHDA, SQIVND (reference sequence). V shed 4 bases and J 5 bases; nucleotides not matched to a gene: 7. This CDR3 contains 14 residues. Here the CDR3 reads CASSTSPGGETQYF. The CDR3 DNA sequence: TGTGCCAGTAGTACCTCCCCCGGGGGGGAGACCCAGTACTTC. Full variable domain (outside the CDR3, taken from reference TRBV19 and TRBJ2-5): DGGITQSPKYLFRKEGQNVTLSCEQNLNHDAMYWYRQDPGQGLRLIYYSQIVNDFQKGDIAEGYSVSREKKESFPLTVTSAQKNPTAFYLCASSTSPGGETQYFGPGTRLLVL.

The rearrangement uses TRBV2 and TRBJ2-7; possibly TRBD1 for D (6 bases). Trimming removed 6 bases at V and 2 bases at J, with 14 bases between. The germline V gene encodes CDR1 SNHLY and CDR2 FYNNEI. The CDR3 runs to 14 residues. The CDR3: CASSAGTLTYEQYF. CDR3 sequence (DNA): TGTGCCAGCAGCGCCGGGACACTGACCTACGAGCAGTACTTC.

To note about this clone: One end of the junction fails to match germline, which may point to a read error. The V call is TRBV5-4, the J call TRBJ1-1; the match to TRBD1 covers 7 bases. Germline CDR1 reads SGHNT; CDR2 reads YYREEE (reference sequence). The CDR3 is 14 amino acids. CDR3 sequence: CASRLEGANTEAFF. Here the CDR3 DNA reads TGTGCCAGCAGGTTGGAGGGGGCGAACACTGAAGCTTTCTTT.

This clone came up once. The chain is built from TRBV9 and TRBJ1-2; the match to TRBD1 covers 7 bases. The length of the CDR3 is 14 residues. Trimming took 4 bases from V and 6 from J; bases not matched to a gene: 9. Germline CDR1 is SGDLS and CDR2 is YYNGEE. CDR3 protein: CASSRDSPLDGYTF. DNA for the CDR3: TGTGCCAGCAGCAGGGACAGTCCCTTGGATGGCTACACCTTC. Full variable domain (missing parts from reference TRBV9 and TRBJ1-2): DSGVTQTPKHLITATGQRVTLRCSPRSGDLSVYWYQQSLDQGLQFLIQYYNGEERAKGNILERFSAQQFPDLHSELNLSSLELGDSALYFCASSRDSPLDGYTFGSGTRLTVV.

This clone came up a few times. This chain joins TRBV9 and TRBJ1-6; possibly TRBD1 for D (6 bases). Per the germline V gene, CDR1 is SGDLS and CDR2 is YYNGEE. The CDR3 extends over 14 amino acids. The V end lost 0 bases, the J end lost 8 bases, and 9 bases lay between the germline ends. CDR3 sequence reads: CASSVASGDSPLHF. The CDR3 nucleotides are TGTGCCAGCAGCGTAGCTTCAGGGGATTCACCCCTCCACTTT.